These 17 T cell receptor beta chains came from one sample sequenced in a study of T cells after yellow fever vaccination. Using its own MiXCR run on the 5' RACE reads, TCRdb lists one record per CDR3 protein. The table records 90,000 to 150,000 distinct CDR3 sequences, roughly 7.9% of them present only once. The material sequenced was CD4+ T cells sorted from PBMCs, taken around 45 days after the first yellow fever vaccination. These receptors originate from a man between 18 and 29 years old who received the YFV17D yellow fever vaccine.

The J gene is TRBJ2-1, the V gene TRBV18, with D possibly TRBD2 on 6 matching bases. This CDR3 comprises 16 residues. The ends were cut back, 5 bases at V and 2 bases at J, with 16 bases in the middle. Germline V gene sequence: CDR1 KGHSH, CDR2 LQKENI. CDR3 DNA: TGTGCCAGCTCAGCGGGACTCCAAGGACCCTACAATGAGCAGTTCTTC. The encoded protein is CASSAGLQGPYNEQFF.

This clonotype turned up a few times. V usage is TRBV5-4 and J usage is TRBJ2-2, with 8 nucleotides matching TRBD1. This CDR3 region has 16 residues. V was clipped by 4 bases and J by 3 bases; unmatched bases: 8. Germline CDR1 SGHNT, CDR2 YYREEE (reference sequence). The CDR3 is CASSPWTGRDTGELFF. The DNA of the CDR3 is TGTGCCAGCAGCCCCTGGACAGGGCGGGACACCGGGGAGCTGTTTTTT. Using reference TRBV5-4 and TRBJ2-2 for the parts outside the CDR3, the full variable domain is ETGVTQSPTHLIKTRGQQVTLRCSSQSGHNTVSWYQQALGQGPQFIFQYYREEENGRGNFPPRFSGLQFPNYSSELNVNALELDDSALYLCASSPWTGRDTGELFFGEGSRLTVL.

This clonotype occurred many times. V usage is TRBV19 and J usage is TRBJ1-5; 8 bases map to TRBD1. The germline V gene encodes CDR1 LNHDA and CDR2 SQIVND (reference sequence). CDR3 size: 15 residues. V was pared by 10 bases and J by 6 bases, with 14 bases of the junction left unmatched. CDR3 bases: TGTGCCACCGATGTCAGGGGGCGCGAAGGTCAGCCCCAGCATTTT. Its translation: CATDVRGREGQPQHF.

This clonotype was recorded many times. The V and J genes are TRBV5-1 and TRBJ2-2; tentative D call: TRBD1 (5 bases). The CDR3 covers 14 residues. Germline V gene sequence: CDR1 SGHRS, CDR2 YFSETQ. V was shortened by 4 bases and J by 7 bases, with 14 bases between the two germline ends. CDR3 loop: CASSPGQRGGELFF. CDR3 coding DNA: TGCGCCAGCAGCCCGGGCCAAAGGGGCGGGGAGCTGTTTTTT.

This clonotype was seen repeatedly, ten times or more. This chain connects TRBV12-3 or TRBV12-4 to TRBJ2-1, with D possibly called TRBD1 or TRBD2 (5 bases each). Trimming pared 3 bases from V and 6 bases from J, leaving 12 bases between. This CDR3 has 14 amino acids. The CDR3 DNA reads TGTGCCAGCAGTTTCCCGGGGCCTCGCAATGAGCAGTTCTTC. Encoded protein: CASSFPGPRNEQFF.

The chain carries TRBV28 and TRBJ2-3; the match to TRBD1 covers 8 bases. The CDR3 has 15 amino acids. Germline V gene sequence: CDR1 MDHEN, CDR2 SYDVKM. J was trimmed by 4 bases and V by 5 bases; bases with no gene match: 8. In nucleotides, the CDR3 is TGTGCCAGCAGTGTGGTGGACAGGGTCCCAGATACGCAGTATTTT. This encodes CASSVVDRVPDTQYF.

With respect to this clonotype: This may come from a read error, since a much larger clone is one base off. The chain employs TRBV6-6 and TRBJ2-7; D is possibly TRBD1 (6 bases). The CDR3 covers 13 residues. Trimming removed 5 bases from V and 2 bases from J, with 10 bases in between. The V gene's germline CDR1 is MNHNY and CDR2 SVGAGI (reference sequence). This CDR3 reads CASSRQAPYEQYF. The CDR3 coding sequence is TGTGCCAGCAGTCGACAGGCCCCCTACGAGCAGTACTTC.

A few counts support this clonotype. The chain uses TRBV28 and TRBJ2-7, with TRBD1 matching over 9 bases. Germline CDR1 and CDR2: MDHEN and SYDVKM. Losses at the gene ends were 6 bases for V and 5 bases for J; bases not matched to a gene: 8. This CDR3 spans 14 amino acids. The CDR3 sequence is CASSGGQGIHEQYV. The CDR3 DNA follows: TGTGCCAGCAGCGGAGGACAGGGGATTCACGAGCAGTACGTC.

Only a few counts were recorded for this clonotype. The DNA of the CDR3 is TGTGCCAGCAGCCGTGGACAGGGGACTGCCTACGAGCAGTACTTC. Protein: CASSRGQGTAYEQYF. The chain carries TRBV12-3 or TRBV12-4 and TRBJ2-7, with 9 positions matching TRBD1. This CDR3 comprises 15 residues. Trimming cost V 6 bases and J 2 bases; bases outside gene matches: 8.

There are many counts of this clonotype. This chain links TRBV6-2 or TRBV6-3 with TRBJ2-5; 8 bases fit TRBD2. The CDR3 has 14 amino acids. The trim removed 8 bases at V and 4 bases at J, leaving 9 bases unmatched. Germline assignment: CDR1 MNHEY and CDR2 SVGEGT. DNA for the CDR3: TGTGCCAGCGGGTTAGCGGGGAGTCCAGAGACCCAGTACTTC. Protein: CASGLAGSPETQYF.

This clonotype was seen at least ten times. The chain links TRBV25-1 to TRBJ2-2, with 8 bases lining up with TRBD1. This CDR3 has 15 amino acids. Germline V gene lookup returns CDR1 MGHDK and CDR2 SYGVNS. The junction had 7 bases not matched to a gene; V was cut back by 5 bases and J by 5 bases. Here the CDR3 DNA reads TGTGCCAGCAGTATACCAGGGGGCAGGACCGGGGAGCTGTTTTTT. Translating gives CASSIPGGRTGELFF.

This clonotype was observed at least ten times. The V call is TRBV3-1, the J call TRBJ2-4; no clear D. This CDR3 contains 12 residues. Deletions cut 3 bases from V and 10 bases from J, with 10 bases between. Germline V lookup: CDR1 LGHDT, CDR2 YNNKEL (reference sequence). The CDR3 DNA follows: TGTGCCAGCAGCCAGGGGATACGAATTCAGTACTTC. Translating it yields CASSQGIRIQYF.

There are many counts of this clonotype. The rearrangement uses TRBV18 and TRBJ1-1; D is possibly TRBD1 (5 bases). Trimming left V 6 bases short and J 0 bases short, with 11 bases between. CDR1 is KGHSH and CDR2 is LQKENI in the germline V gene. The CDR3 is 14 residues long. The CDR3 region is CASSPGFMNTEAFF. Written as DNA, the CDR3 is TGTGCCAGCTCTCCAGGGTTTATGAACACTGAAGCTTTCTTT.

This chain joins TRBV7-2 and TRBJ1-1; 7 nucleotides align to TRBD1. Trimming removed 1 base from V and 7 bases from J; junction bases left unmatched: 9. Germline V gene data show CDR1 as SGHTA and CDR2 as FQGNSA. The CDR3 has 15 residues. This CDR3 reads CASSLVGGQMLEAFF. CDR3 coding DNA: TGTGCCAGCAGCTTAGTGGGGGGACAGATGCTTGAAGCTTTCTTT. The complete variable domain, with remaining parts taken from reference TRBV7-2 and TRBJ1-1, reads GAGVSQSPSNKVTEKGKDVELRCDPISGHTALYWYRQSLGQGLEFLIYFQGNSAPDKSGLPSDRFSAERTGGSVSTLTIQRTQQEDSAVYLCASSLVGGQMLEAFFGQGTRLTVV.

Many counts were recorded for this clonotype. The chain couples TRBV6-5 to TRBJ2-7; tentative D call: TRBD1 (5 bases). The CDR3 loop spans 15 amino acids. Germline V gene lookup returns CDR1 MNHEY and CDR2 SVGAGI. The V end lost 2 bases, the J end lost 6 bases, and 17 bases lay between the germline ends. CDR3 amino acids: CASSYRQTAGVEQYF. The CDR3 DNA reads TGTGCCAGCAGTTACCGGCAGACAGCCGGTGTCGAGCAGTACTTC.

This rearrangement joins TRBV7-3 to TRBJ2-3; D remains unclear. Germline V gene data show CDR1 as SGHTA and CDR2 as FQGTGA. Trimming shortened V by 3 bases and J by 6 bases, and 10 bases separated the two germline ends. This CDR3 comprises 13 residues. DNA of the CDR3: TGTGCCAGCAGCTTGAGTCGGTGGGATACGCAGTATTTT. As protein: CASSLSRWDTQYF.

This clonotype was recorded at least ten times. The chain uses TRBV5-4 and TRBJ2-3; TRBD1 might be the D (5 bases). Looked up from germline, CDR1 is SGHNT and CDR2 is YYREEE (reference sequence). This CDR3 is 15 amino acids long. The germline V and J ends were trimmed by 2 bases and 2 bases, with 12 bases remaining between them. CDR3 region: CASSFPGPITDTQYF. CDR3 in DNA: TGTGCCAGCAGCTTCCCAGGGCCAATCACAGATACGCAGTATTTT.